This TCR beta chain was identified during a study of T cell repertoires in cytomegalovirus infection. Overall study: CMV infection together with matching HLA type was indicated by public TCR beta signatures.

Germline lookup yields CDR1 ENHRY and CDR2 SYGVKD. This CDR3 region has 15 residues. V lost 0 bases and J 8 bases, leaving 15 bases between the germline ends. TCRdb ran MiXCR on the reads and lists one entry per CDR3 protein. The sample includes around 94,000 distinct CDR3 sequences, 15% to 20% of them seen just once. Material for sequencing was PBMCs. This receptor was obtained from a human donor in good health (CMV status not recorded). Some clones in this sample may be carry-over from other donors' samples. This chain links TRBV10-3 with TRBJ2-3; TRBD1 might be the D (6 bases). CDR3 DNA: TGTGCCATCAGTGAGTCTAGGGGGAATTTCGGTACGCAGTATTTT. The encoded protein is CAISESRGNFGTQYF.